This TCR beta chain was profiled in a study of T cells in Graves' hyperthyroidism and ophthalmopathy. Across the study: Peripheral blood was taken when the disease was first diagnosed, before any treatment began.

At least ten counts were recorded for this clonotype. The CDR3 consists of 14 residues. CDR1 SGHRS and CDR2 YFSETQ come from the germline V gene. J lost 13 bases, V lost 4 bases, and 11 bases had no gene match. Patients aged 18 to 65 with hyperthyroidism were newly diagnosed, with duration under 2 months. Uncontrolled infection, other autoimmune disease, pregnancy or lactation excluded patients. Diagnoses were established using clinical symptoms, serum thyroxine and TRAb, thyroid ultrasound and orbital computed tomography. TCR beta CDR3 regions were amplified from RNA transcripts. HTBI primers were the set used in a first-round RT-PCR of the TCR CDR3. MiXCR, run by TCRdb on the multiplex PCR reads, gives a single entry per CDR3 protein. The sample includes over 300,000 distinct CDR3 sequences, approximately 15% of them seen just once.

The sequenced sample was blood. The chain joins TRBV5-1 to TRBJ1-6, with TRBD1 matching over 7 bases. This TCR was recovered from a woman aged 55-70 years with Graves' hyperthyroidism. The CDR3 bases are TGCGCCAGCAGCCCGGGGGCACAGGGGAGGCCCCTCCACTTT. Translating it yields CASSPGAQGRPLHF.